These 30 T cell receptor beta chains were all obtained from the same sample, sequenced in a study of cytomegalovirus exposure and HLA in healthy donors. Use of 60 Vbeta and 13 Jbeta primers characterized the PCR. Method: immunoSEQ multiplex PCR; TCRdb's copy keeps in-frame clones and lacks some. The sample lists about 150,000 clones, less than 10% occurring once. The sample comprised PBMCs. All receptors come from a male donor in good health and CMV-seronegative.

The V call is TRBV15, the J call TRBJ1-5, with D maybe TRBD1 (5 bases). The CDR3 length is 16 residues. V dropped 0 bases and J dropped 3 bases, with 12 bases sitting between them. Germline V gene data show CDR1 as LNHNV and CDR2 as YYDKDF (reference sequence). CDR3 DNA sequence: TGTGCCACCAGCAGAGAACCGGACACCTTCAATCAGCCCCAGCATTTT. Translation: CATSREPDTFNQPQHF.

The V and J genes are TRBV18 and TRBJ1-2; the match to TRBD1 covers 8 bases. The CDR3 runs to 15 residues. Per the germline V gene, CDR1 is KGHSH and CDR2 is LQKENI. Trimming cost V 2 bases and J 3 bases; bases outside gene matches: 5. The CDR3 DNA is TGTGCCAGCTCACCAAGCGTACAGGGGGACTATGGCTACACCTTC. It codes for CASSPSVQGDYGYTF.

The chain recombines TRBV19 with TRBJ1-5; 7 bases line up with TRBD1. The CDR3 runs to 15 residues. The germline V gene encodes CDR1 LNHDA and CDR2 SQIVND (reference sequence). Trimming at V came to 5 bases and at J to 2 bases, leaving 6 bases not matched to a gene. This CDR3 is CASSVGGEGNQPQHF. CDR3 in DNA: TGTGCCAGTAGTGTAGGGGGCGAGGGCAATCAGCCCCAGCATTTT.

This clone was detected a few times. The same CDR3 also results from other DNA sequences found in this sample. V gene TRBV27 combines with J gene TRBJ2-7; weak D call: TRBD2 (6 bases). The CDR3 spans 12 residues. V lost 3 bases, J lost 7 bases, and 10 bases lay in between. The germline CDR1 and CDR2 sequences are MNHEY and SMNVEV (reference sequence). CDR3 amino acids: CASSLLGGEQYF. Written as DNA, the CDR3 is TGTGCCAGCAGTTTGCTCGGGGGAGAGCAGTACTTC.

This chain connects TRBV30 to TRBJ2-1; D possibly corresponds to TRBD2 (6 bases). V was pared by 4 bases and J by 8 bases, with 15 bases between. Germline V gene data show CDR1 as GTSNPN and CDR2 as SVGIG (reference sequence). This CDR3 comprises 13 residues. CDR3 sequence: CAWNPGVDDEQFF. The CDR3 DNA reads TGTGCCTGGAATCCGGGGGTGGACGATGAGCAGTTCTTC.

The genes are TRBV29-1 and TRBJ2-7; TRBD1 agrees at 12 bases. V was pared by 6 bases and J by 5 bases, with 11 bases of the junction left unmatched. The CDR3 has 15 amino acids. From germline, CDR1 is SQVTM and CDR2 ANQGSEA. The CDR3 region has the DNA TGCAGCGTATTAATCCGGGACAGGGGGCTCCACGAGCAGTACTTC. Translated, it gives CSVLIRDRGLHEQYF.

This clone appeared a few times. CDR3 residues: CASSFSGSSYNEQFF. CDR3 nucleotide sequence: TGTGCCAGCAGCTTTAGCGGAAGCTCCTACAATGAGCAGTTCTTC. The chain links TRBV7-2 to TRBJ2-1; possible D gene TRBD2, 6 bases. There are 15 residues in the CDR3. V was trimmed by 3 bases and J by 0 bases, leaving 9 bases between them. Germline V gives CDR1 SGHTA, CDR2 FQGNSA.

The chain joins TRBV6-1 to TRBJ1-2; D remains unclear. Per the germline V gene, CDR1 is MNHNS and CDR2 is SASEGT. The CDR3 is 11 residues long. Trimming removed 8 bases at V and 8 bases at J, with 12 bases between. The DNA of the CDR3 is TGTGCCAGCGCCGGAGCCCTCGGCTACACCTTC. It is translated as CASAGALGYTF.

The chain employs TRBV6-1 and TRBJ2-7; D might be TRBD1 (5 bases). The CDR3 runs to 12 residues. V was trimmed by 10 bases and J by 3 bases, leaving 13 bases between them. Germline-derived CDR1 and CDR2 are MNHNS and SASEGT. The CDR3, as DNA: TGTGCCATGGGCAGGGCTAACTACGAGCAGTACTTC. Translated: CAMGRANYEQYF.

This clone was seen a few times. The chain links TRBV9 to TRBJ1-6, with D tentatively TRBD1 (5 bases). V was trimmed by 0 bases and J by 4 bases, leaving 11 bases between them. The CDR3 spans 16 residues. Germline lookup yields CDR1 SGDLS and CDR2 YYNGEE. CDR3 bases: TGTGCCAGCAGCGTAGGCCAGGGTGGTTATAATTCACCCCTCCACTTT. Its translation: CASSVGQGGYNSPLHF.

This clone was detected a few times. This chain links TRBV27 with TRBJ2-6; 7 bases fit TRBD1. Germline V gives CDR1 MNHEY, CDR2 SMNVEV (reference sequence). With V trimmed by 6 bases and J by 1 base, 3 bases remained unmatched. The CDR3 extends over 15 amino acids. In DNA form, the CDR3 reads TGTGCCAGCAGCATGACAGGGTCTGGGGCCAACGTCCTGACTTTC. This encodes CASSMTGSGANVLTF.

This clone showed up just a few times. The V and J genes are TRBV5-1 and TRBJ1-1; 9 bases are shared with TRBD1. The CDR3 runs 16 residues. Germline V lookup: CDR1 SGHRS, CDR2 YFSETQ. Trimming took 4 bases from V and 8 from J; bases not matched to a gene: 15. Here the CDR3 DNA reads TGCGCCAGCAGCCCATCCGGGACAGGGACTGGGGAAGAAGCTTTCTTT. Protein product: CASSPSGTGTGEEAFF.

In this sample, this clone turned up a few times. This chain uses TRBV7-2 with TRBJ2-1; possible D gene TRBD1, 7 bases. In germline, CDR1 is SGHTA, CDR2 FQGNSA. V lost 5 bases to trimming and J lost 6 bases, with 23 bases between them. The CDR3 is 17 amino acids. The DNA for the CDR3 is TGTGCCAGCAGCCTACCGTCAGGGGGAGGAGGCTCCAATGAGCAGTTCTTC. Translating gives CASSLPSGGGGSNEQFF. The whole variable domain, remainder taken from reference TRBV7-2 and TRBJ2-1, is GAGVSQSPSNKVTEKGKDVELRCDPISGHTALYWYRQSLGQGLEFLIYFQGNSAPDKSGLPSDRFSAERTGGSVSTLTIQRTQQEDSAVYLCASSLPSGGGGSNEQFFGPGTRLTVL.

The chain employs TRBV27 and TRBJ2-1, with 12 bases that match TRBD2. The germline gives CDR1 MNHEY, CDR2 SMNVEV (reference sequence). The V segment lost 5 bases and the J segment 8 bases; nucleotides outside the gene matches: 13. CDR3 size: 17 residues. CDR3 residues: CASSLLRASGGVDEQFF. DNA of the CDR3: TGTGCCAGCAGTCTCCTCCGGGCTAGCGGGGGGGTAGATGAGCAGTTCTTC.

Note on this clone: At one end, the junction sequence differs from germline, possibly due to a read error. The rearrangement joins TRBV19 to TRBJ2-2; TRBD2 matches 13 bases. Germline assignment: CDR1 LNHDA and CDR2 SQIVND (reference sequence). The CDR3 totals 17 residues. CDR3 sequence: CVSSILAGGANTGELFF. The CDR3 bases are TGTGTCAGTAGTATACTAGCGGGGGGGGCGAACACCGGGGAGCTGTTTTTT.

J is TRBJ2-7 and V is TRBV19; D unclear. The length of the CDR3 is 15 residues. The ends were cut back, 0 bases at V and 4 bases at J, with 13 bases in the middle. Per germline, CDR1 LNHDA and CDR2 SQIVND (reference sequence). The CDR3 DNA sequence: TGTGCCAGTAGTATAGAGAGTCCGGGTCCATACGAGCAGTACTTC. This codes for CASSIESPGPYEQYF.

Written as DNA, the CDR3 is TGTGCCAGCAGTTATCCGGGACTAGCGGAAGTTCCCTACGAGCAGTACTTC. It translates to CASSYPGLAEVPYEQYF. The chain links TRBV28 to TRBJ2-5, with 11 bases aligning to TRBD2. The J call is in doubt because the DNA end fits TRBJ2-7 better. This CDR3 is built from 17 residues. Looked up from germline, CDR1 is MDHEN and CDR2 is SYDVKM.

This clone has more than one count but fewer than ten. V and J are TRBV19 and TRBJ1-1, with TRBD1 as a possible D gene (6 bases). V lost 3 bases and J 0 bases, leaving 8 bases between the germline ends. The CDR3 has 14 residues. Germline CDR1 LNHDA, CDR2 SQIVND (reference sequence). The CDR3 region has the DNA TGTGCCAGTAGTATGGGGGCTTTGAACACTGAAGCTTTCTTT. Residues: CASSMGALNTEAFF.

This clone was observed a handful of times. In DNA, the CDR3 is TGTGCCAGCAGCACACAGGGACTAGCGGGAGCTCGCGAGCAGTACTTC. It encodes CASSTQGLAGAREQYF. This chain joins TRBV9 and TRBJ2-5, with 14 bases lining up with TRBD2. The end of the DNA fits TRBJ2-7 better, so the J call may be wrong. From germline, CDR1 is SGDLS and CDR2 YYNGEE. The CDR3 has 16 residues.

This clone was counted only a few times. This sequence joins TRBV27 and TRBJ1-2; 8 bases are a match to TRBD1. CDR1 MNHEY and CDR2 SMNVEV come from the germline V gene (reference sequence). This CDR3 region has 14 residues. Trimming removed 9 bases from V and 5 bases from J; junction bases left unmatched: 11. CDR3 DNA sequence: TGTGCCAGTTGGGGCCAGGGGGCGAGGTATGGCTACACCTTC. Translation: CASWGQGARYGYTF.

The chain is built from TRBV7-9 and TRBJ1-4; 9 positions match TRBD1. The CDR3 contains 14 residues. V shed 5 bases, J shed 7 bases, and the junction held 5 bases outside the gene matches. Germline V gives CDR1 SEHNR, CDR2 FQNEAQ (reference sequence). CDR3 sequence (DNA): TGTGCCAGCAGCCGAGGGACAGGGTTTGAAAAACTGTTTTTT. It encodes CASSRGTGFEKLFF.

This clone was counted only a few times. This chain connects TRBV19 to TRBJ2-7; D is ambiguous. CDR3 length: 15 amino acids. V lost 5 bases and J 5 bases, leaving 19 bases between the germline ends. The germline V gene encodes CDR1 LNHDA and CDR2 SQIVND (reference sequence). The CDR3 is CASSPRSQPSNEQYF. The CDR3 region has the DNA TGTGCCAGTAGTCCGCGGAGCCAACCGTCCAACGAGCAGTACTTC. The full variable domain, with the rest looked up from reference TRBV19 and TRBJ2-7, is DGGITQSPKYLFRKEGQNVTLSCEQNLNHDAMYWYRQDPGQGLRLIYYSQIVNDFQKGDIAEGYSVSREKKESFPLTVTSAQKNPTAFYLCASSPRSQPSNEQYFGPGTRLTVT.

V and J are TRBV29-1 and TRBJ2-5, with 8 bases identical to TRBD1. J lost 2 bases, V lost 4 bases, and 3 bases had no gene match. Germline V lookup: CDR1 SQVTM, CDR2 ANQGSEA. CDR3 size: 13 residues. The CDR3 is CSVAGQAQETQYF. The CDR3 bases are TGCAGCGTTGCGGGACAGGCACAAGAGACCCAGTACTTC.

This clone showed up just a few times. The chain employs TRBV19 and TRBJ1-1; D ambiguous. Trimming pared 3 bases from V and 3 bases from J, leaving 8 bases between. Germline CDR1 LNHDA, CDR2 SQIVND (reference sequence). There are 13 residues in the CDR3. CDR3 nucleotide sequence: TGTGCCAGTAGTATGGCATCCCACACTGAAGCTTTCTTT. Its protein product is CASSMASHTEAFF.

The chain couples TRBV29-1 to TRBJ2-1, with 9 bases lining up with TRBD1. The V and J ends lost 7 bases and 5 bases, in that order; junction bases with no gene match: 12. This CDR3 contains 15 residues. Looked up from germline, CDR1 is SQVTM and CDR2 is ANQGSEA. CDR3 sequence reads: CSGWGTGTGNNEQFF. The CDR3 DNA reads as TGCAGCGGCTGGGGTACCGGGACAGGGAACAATGAGCAGTTCTTC.

This clone turned up a few times. V gene TRBV27 combines with J gene TRBJ1-1, with 10 bases matching TRBD1. Germline lookup yields CDR1 MNHEY and CDR2 SMNVEV (reference sequence). The CDR3 covers 17 residues. J gave up 4 bases and V 5 bases, and 13 bases lay outside the gene matches. Here the CDR3 reads CASSRRPGTGAGTEAFF. CDR3 coding DNA: TGTGCCAGCAGTCGACGTCCCGGGACAGGGGCGGGCACTGAAGCTTTCTTT.

The sample holds a few counts of this clone. The CDR3 coding sequence is TGTGCCAGCAGTCCACCGGGACAGGTCTACAATGAGCAGTTCTTC. Protein sequence: CASSPPGQVYNEQFF. The gene calls are TRBV4-2 and TRBJ2-1, with 8 bases identical to TRBD1. Germline loops: CDR1 LGHNA, CDR2 YNFKEQ. With V trimmed by 6 bases and J by 3 bases, 7 bases remained unmatched. The CDR3 is made up of 15 amino acids.

This chain connects TRBV30 to TRBJ1-1; a weak D match, TRBD1 (5 bases). The CDR3 has 13 amino acids. Per germline, CDR1 GTSNPN and CDR2 SVGIG (reference sequence). V was cut by 5 bases and J by 6 bases, with 16 bases left in between. The CDR3 reads CAWEDGGIAEAFF. The CDR3 nucleotides are TGTGCCTGGGAGGATGGGGGGATCGCTGAAGCTTTCTTT.

V and J are TRBV29-1 and TRBJ2-3; 9 bases are a match to TRBD1. Looked up from germline, CDR1 is SQVTM and CDR2 is ANQGSEA. V lost 6 bases and J lost 1; bases outside the gene matches: 11. The CDR3 consists of 16 residues. CDR3 amino acids: CSVAGTGSVGTDTQYF. The CDR3 DNA is TGCAGCGTGGCCGGGACAGGGTCAGTGGGCACAGATACGCAGTATTTT.

The genes are TRBV5-4 and TRBJ2-1, with 8 bases aligning to TRBD2. Germline CDR1 and CDR2: SGHNT and YYREEE (reference sequence). J was trimmed by 5 bases and V by 0 bases; bases with no gene match: 7. The CDR3 spans 16 residues. For the CDR3, the DNA is TGTGCCAGCAGCTTGGTAGGGACTAGGGGCGACAATGAGCAGTTCTTC. Its translation: CASSLVGTRGDNEQFF.